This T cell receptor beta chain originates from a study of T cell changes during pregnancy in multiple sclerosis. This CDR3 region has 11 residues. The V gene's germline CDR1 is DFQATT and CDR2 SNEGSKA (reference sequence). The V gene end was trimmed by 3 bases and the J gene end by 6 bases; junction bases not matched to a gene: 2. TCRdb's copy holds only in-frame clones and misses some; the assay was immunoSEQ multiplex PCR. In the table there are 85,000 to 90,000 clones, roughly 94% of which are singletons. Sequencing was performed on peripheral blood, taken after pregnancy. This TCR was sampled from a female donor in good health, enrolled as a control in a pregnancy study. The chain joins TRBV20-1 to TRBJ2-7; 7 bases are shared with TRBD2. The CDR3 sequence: CSASRGGEQYF. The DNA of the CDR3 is TGCAGTGCTAGCCGCGGGGGCGAGCAGTACTTC.